The 28 T cell receptor beta chains reported below all come from one sample, sequenced in a study of CD8 T cells in Susac syndrome. Random-hexamer reverse transcription was applied to about 0.5 to 1 ug RNA. TCRdb re-derived calls from the immunoSEQ multiplex PCR reads in MiXCR, one entry per CDR3 protein. This table holds some 90,000 distinct CDR3 sequences, 85% to 95% found once. Material: CD8+ T cells from PBMCs. The receptors derive from a human donor in good health.

This clonotype was counted a single time. J is TRBJ2-1 and V is TRBV4-1; D remains unclear. Trimming shortened V by 0 bases and J by 8 bases, and 8 bases separated the two germline ends. CDR1 is MGHRA and CDR2 is YSYEKL in the germline V gene. The CDR3 has 13 residues. CDR3 in amino acids: CASSQDLGDEQFF. CDR3 DNA sequence: TGCGCCAGCAGCCAAGACCTGGGCGATGAGCAGTTCTTC.

J is TRBJ2-1 and V is TRBV9; 7 bases line up with TRBD2. The J segment lost 7 bases and the V segment lost 4 bases, leaving 17 bases of the junction unmatched. The CDR3 is 17 amino acids. CDR1 and CDR2 (germline): SGDLS, YYNGEE. The DNA for the CDR3 is TGTGCCAGCAGCCCCTCAGATGGGGAGGGGCCAGGGAATGAGCAGTTCTTC. It codes for CASSPSDGEGPGNEQFF.

This chain connects TRBV29-1 to TRBJ2-7; D might be TRBD2 (6 bases). V lost 4 bases, J lost 2 bases, and 15 bases lay in between. The CDR3 has 14 residues. Germline CDR1 SQVTM, CDR2 ANQGSEA. Here the CDR3 DNA reads TGCAGCGTTGTCCCCGCGGAGGGCACCTACGAGCAGTACTTC. Its translation is CSVVPAEGTYEQYF.

The chain recombines TRBV5-1 with TRBJ1-2; D uncertain. The CDR3 is made up of 13 amino acids. The germline gives CDR1 SGHRS, CDR2 YFSETQ. Trimming left V 4 bases short and J 3 bases short, with 10 bases between. The CDR3 sequence is CASSQAGDYGYTF. The CDR3 DNA is TGCGCCAGCAGCCAGGCGGGAGACTATGGCTACACCTTC. The variable domain in full, with the rest retrieved from reference TRBV5-1 and TRBJ1-2, is KAGVTQTPRYLIKTRGQQVTLSCSPISGHRSVSWYQQTPGQGLQFLFEYFSETQRNKGNFPGRFSGRQFSNSRSEMNVSTLELGDSALYLCASSQAGDYGYTFGSGTRLTVV.

The chain uses TRBV10-3 and TRBJ1-1; TRBD1 agrees at 8 bases. The germline V gene has CDR1 ENHRY and CDR2 SYGVKD. The CDR3 totals 13 residues. V lost 10 bases to trimming and J lost 4 bases; unmatched junction nucleotides: 8. The CDR3 loop reads CATTQGASTEAFF. Here the CDR3 DNA reads TGTGCCACGACTCAGGGGGCATCCACTGAAGCTTTCTTT.

The gene calls are TRBV29-1 and TRBJ2-3; 7 bases line up with TRBD2. Germline trimming cut 0 bases from V and 5 bases from J; bases unmatched to any gene: 2. The CDR3 consists of 13 residues. Germline V gene data show CDR1 as SQVTM and CDR2 as ANQGSEA. This chain's CDR3 is CSVEEGRGDTQYF. In DNA form, the CDR3 reads TGCAGCGTTGAAGAGGGGAGGGGAGATACGCAGTATTTT.

The chain uses TRBV7-8 and TRBJ1-5; D unclear. Per germline, CDR1 SGHVS and CDR2 FQNEAQ. CDR3 size: 15 residues. The V end was cut by 5 bases, the J end by 2 bases, with 13 bases between. CDR3 in DNA: TGTGCCAGCAGCCTAGGAGGGAGCGGCAATCAGCCCCAGCATTTT. Protein product: CASSLGGSGNQPQHF.

This clonotype showed up just once. The V gene is TRBV19, the J gene TRBJ1-1, with D possibly matching TRBD1 (5 bases). CDR3 size: 19 residues. Per the germline V gene, CDR1 is LNHDA and CDR2 is SQIVND (reference sequence). V lost 3 bases and J 1 base, leaving 24 bases between the germline ends. The CDR3 reads CASSMAAGRAGGWNTEAFF. The CDR3 DNA reads as TGTGCCAGTAGTATGGCCGCTGGGCGTGCGGGGGGATGGAACACTGAAGCTTTCTTT.

The chain employs TRBV7-2 and TRBJ2-1; D is uncertain. Germline CDR1 SGHTA, CDR2 FQGNSA. V gave up 1 base and J gave up 9 bases, with 7 bases separating them. This CDR3 has 12 residues. CDR3 bases: TGTGCCAGCAGCTTAGGCCCCGGTGAGCAGTTCTTC. Translation: CASSLGPGEQFF.

V is TRBV7-2 and J is TRBJ1-1; 8 nucleotides line up with TRBD1. This CDR3 contains 14 residues. Looked up from germline, CDR1 is SGHTA and CDR2 is FQGNSA. V shed 5 bases and J 0 bases; nucleotides not matched to a gene: 2. In DNA, the CDR3 is TGTGCCAGCAGCCCAGGGGGCCTGAACACTGAAGCTTTCTTT. Protein sequence: CASSPGGLNTEAFF.

J is TRBJ2-5 and V is TRBV9; D is uncertain. The CDR3 spans 15 residues. Germline V gene sequence: CDR1 SGDLS, CDR2 YYNGEE. Between the trimmed V and J ends, which lost 0 bases and 4 bases, there was a span of 13 bases. The CDR3 DNA is TGTGCCAGCAGCGTAGCTGAAGGGCTTGGAGAGACCCAGTACTTC. It is translated as CASSVAEGLGETQYF.

The chain uses TRBV2 and TRBJ2-7; D possibly matches TRBD1 or TRBD2 (5 bases each). Germline assignment: CDR1 SNHLY and CDR2 FYNNEI. V lost 5 bases, J lost 0 bases, and 11 bases lay in between. The CDR3 has 14 residues. Here the CDR3 reads CASSPGTDSYEQYF. The CDR3, as DNA: TGTGCCAGCAGTCCCGGGACCGACTCCTACGAGCAGTACTTC.

V usage is TRBV30 and J usage is TRBJ1-4; D gene uncertain. This CDR3 has 13 residues. V was cut by 1 base and J by 5 bases, with 8 bases left in between. The germline CDR1 and CDR2 sequences are GTSNPN and SVGIG (reference sequence). The CDR3 spells CAWSGVGNEKLFF. DNA for the CDR3: TGTGCCTGGAGTGGAGTGGGGAATGAAAAACTGTTTTTT.

This clonotype has just one count. V usage is TRBV9 and J usage is TRBJ2-3, with 7 bases matching TRBD1. CDR1 and CDR2 (germline): SGDLS, YYNGEE. V shed 3 bases and J 2 bases; nucleotides not matched to a gene: 15. The CDR3 loop spans 18 amino acids. CDR3 DNA sequence: TGTGCCAGCAGCGCACCTCGACAGGGAATCCCTCACACAGATACGCAGTATTTT. This encodes CASSAPRQGIPHTDTQYF.

The chain joins TRBV7-9 to TRBJ2-7; D possibly uses TRBD1 or TRBD2 (6 bases each). The CDR3 length is 14 residues. Germline V gene data show CDR1 as SEHNR and CDR2 as FQNEAQ (reference sequence). V was pared by 4 bases and J by 4 bases, with 14 bases between. The CDR3 reads CASSSPTGRYEQYF. CDR3 nucleotide sequence: TGTGCCAGCAGCTCTCCAACAGGGAGGTACGAGCAGTACTTC.

The chain couples TRBV20-1 to TRBJ1-1; D is uncertain. The CDR3 sequence is 13 residues long. V lost 0 bases and J 1 base, leaving 6 bases between the germline ends. Germline V gene sequence: CDR1 DFQATT, CDR2 SNEGSKA (reference sequence). CDR3 bases: TGCAGTGCTAGAGATGAAGCGAACACTGAAGCTTTCTTT. Its protein product is CSARDEANTEAFF.

This clonotype was picked up a small number of times. The V call is TRBV3-1, the J call TRBJ2-7, with D unclear. V lost 0 bases, J lost 4 bases, and 4 bases lay in between. This CDR3 comprises 12 residues. CDR1 and CDR2 from the germline V gene are LGHDT and YNNKEL (reference sequence). The chain's CDR3 is CASSQDFYEQYF. The DNA for the CDR3 is TGTGCCAGCAGCCAAGATTTTTACGAGCAGTACTTC.

The CDR3 nucleotides read TGCAGTGCTAGAGATCGGACATCTAGCAATCAGCCCCAGCATTTT. Amino acids: CSARDRTSSNQPQHF. The gene calls are TRBV20-1 and TRBJ1-5; D is perhaps TRBD1 (5 bases). Trimming stripped 0 bases from V and 0 bases from J, with 9 bases between. This CDR3 is 15 amino acids long. Germline V gene data show CDR1 as DFQATT and CDR2 as SNEGSKA (reference sequence).

The gene calls are TRBV29-1 and TRBJ2-1, with D perhaps TRBD1 or TRBD2 (5 bases each). V shed 5 bases and J shed 6 bases, with 11 bases lying between them. CDR1 SQVTM and CDR2 ANQGSEA come from the germline V gene. The CDR3 is 12 amino acids. For the CDR3, the DNA is TGCAGCGTTCCTGAGGGGCTCAATGAGCAGTTCTTC. It encodes CSVPEGLNEQFF.

The rearrangement joins TRBV13 to TRBJ2-3; TRBD2 agrees at 16 bases. Germline V gives CDR1 PRHDT, CDR2 FYEKMQ (reference sequence). The trim removed 5 bases at V and 5 bases at J, leaving 7 bases unmatched. The CDR3 totals 17 residues. The CDR3 coding sequence is TGTGCCAGCAGCGCCTGGGGACTAGCGGGGGGGCAAGATACGCAGTATTTT. Translating gives CASSAWGLAGGQDTQYF.

The DNA for the CDR3 is TGTGCCAGCAGTTTAGCAGGCAATGAGCAGTTCTTC. Translating gives CASSLAGNEQFF. V is TRBV12-3 or TRBV12-4 and J is TRBJ2-1; D is unresolved. Trimming left V 0 bases short and J 6 bases short, with 3 bases between. The CDR3 sequence is 12 residues long.

This sequence joins TRBV2 and TRBJ1-3; D uncertain. Germline-derived CDR1 and CDR2 are SNHLY and FYNNEI. This CDR3 region has 13 residues. Trimming took off 8 bases at V and 2 bases at J, with 10 bases between the two ends. Here the CDR3 reads CASHRGAGNTIYF. The CDR3 DNA reads as TGTGCCAGCCACCGAGGAGCTGGAAACACCATATATTTT.

The V call is TRBV5-1, the J call TRBJ1-1, with unresolved D. CDR1 SGHRS and CDR2 YFSETQ come from the germline V gene. This CDR3 is built from 15 residues. Trimming shortened V by 0 bases and J by 0 bases, and 9 bases separated the two germline ends. The CDR3 sequence: CASSLVGPMNTEAFF. The CDR3 DNA follows: TGCGCCAGCAGCTTGGTAGGACCGATGAACACTGAAGCTTTCTTT.

V is TRBV27 and J is TRBJ2-7; 8 positions match TRBD2. This CDR3 contains 15 residues. Trimming at V came to 6 bases and at J to 7 bases, leaving 14 bases not matched to a gene. Germline loops: CDR1 MNHEY, CDR2 SMNVEV (reference sequence). CDR3 sequence reads: CASSQAASGPWEQYF. CDR3 nucleotides: TGTGCCAGCAGCCAAGCGGCTAGCGGGCCTTGGGAGCAGTACTTC.

V is TRBV14 and J is TRBJ2-7, with TRBD1 matching over 8 bases. The CDR3 runs to 13 residues. Germline CDR1 is SGHDN and CDR2 is FVKESK. V trimming: 1 base; J trimming: 6 bases; junction bases outside the gene matches: 2. The CDR3 is CASSQGTGSEQYF. The CDR3 DNA reads as TGTGCCAGCAGCCAAGGGACAGGGTCCGAGCAGTACTTC.

The chain couples TRBV12-3 or TRBV12-4 to TRBJ2-1; D is ambiguous. Trimming stripped 5 bases from V and 9 bases from J, with 8 bases between. The length of the CDR3 is 11 residues. In nucleotides, the CDR3 is TGTGCCAGCAGTCCAGCGAGTGAGCAGTTCTTC. Its protein product is CASSPASEQFF.

This clonotype came up a few times. The J gene is TRBJ1-2, the V gene TRBV5-1, with D possibly being TRBD1 (5 bases). The ends were cut back, 2 bases at V and 2 bases at J, with 16 bases in the middle. This CDR3 comprises 16 residues. Looked up from germline, CDR1 is SGHRS and CDR2 is YFSETQ. Written as DNA, the CDR3 is TGCGCCAGCAGCTTCCCTCGAGCGGGGGAGAACTATGGCTACACCTTC. This codes for CASSFPRAGENYGYTF.

The chain couples TRBV7-6 to TRBJ2-4; 9 positions match TRBD1. CDR3 length: 16 residues. V shed 5 bases and J 0 bases; nucleotides not matched to a gene: 5. The germline CDR1 and CDR2 sequences are SGHVS and FNYEAQ. As DNA, the CDR3 is TGTGCCAGCAGCCCTTGGACAGGGGTAGCCAAAAACATTCAGTACTTC. This gives the protein CASSPWTGVAKNIQYF.